This TCR beta chain was captured by sequencing in a study of cytomegalovirus exposure and HLA in healthy donors. Turning to the study itself: A preliminary data release comprised tens of millions of unique TCRs obtained from HLA-typed donors.

Study results and caveats: There were three CMV-associated chains whose specificity for CMV antigens was confirmed in vitro. Later analysis demonstrated an association between a missense DCLRE1C variant and TCR beta V- and J-gene trimming.

This CDR3 spans 17 amino acids. In germline, CDR1 is LNHDA, CDR2 SQIVND (reference sequence). The V gene end was trimmed by 5 bases and the J gene end by 7 bases; junction bases not matched to a gene: 15. The PCR ran on 60 Vbeta and 13 Jbeta primers. Libraries were prepared by immunoSEQ multiplex PCR; TCRdb keeps only in-frame clonotypes and omits some of them. Among over 100,000 clones listed, nearly 80% were seen once. This clone was seen only a few times. Its target is unknown. Input material: PBMCs. This chain links TRBV19 with TRBJ1-5; 9 nucleotides match TRBD1. This TCR came from a woman under 40 in good health and CMV-seropositive. CDR3 amino acids: CASSLPGTGLVGQPQHF. The DNA of the CDR3 is TGTGCCAGTAGTCTACCCGGGACAGGGCTAGTTGGGCAGCCCCAGCATTTT.